The 9 T cell receptor beta chains reported below all come from one sample, sequenced in a study of control samples from healthy donors and cancer patients. Only in-frame clones appear in the TCRdb table, and some are missing; sequencing was by immunoSEQ multiplex PCR. Among over 150,000 clones, approximately 94% were seen once, and the ten largest hold 1.3% to 1.5%. Sample: blood. These receptors came from a young woman in good health.

The chain recombines TRBV29-1 with TRBJ2-1, with no clear D. Germline V gene lookup returns CDR1 SQVTM and CDR2 ANQGSEA. Trimming removed 6 bases from V and 4 bases from J, with 19 bases in between. The CDR3 contains 15 residues. CDR3 sequence (DNA): TGCAGCGTCTCGATGTTGGCGGTACCTTACAATGAGCAGTTCTTC. Translated, it gives CSVSMLAVPYNEQFF.

V is TRBV10-3 and J is TRBJ1-1, with D perhaps TRBD1 (5 bases). The CDR3 runs to 13 residues. Trimming took 9 bases from V and 6 from J, leaving 17 bases between them. CDR1 is ENHRY and CDR2 is SYGVKD in the germline V gene. CDR3 protein: CAIAEWGESEAFF. CDR3 sequence (DNA): TGTGCCATAGCCGAATGGGGGGAATCTGAAGCTTTCTTT.

The J gene is TRBJ2-1, the V gene TRBV10-3; 7 bases match TRBD1. This CDR3 region has 11 residues. The germline CDR1 and CDR2 sequences are ENHRY and SYGVKD. V dropped 10 bases and J dropped 10; count of bases not matched to a gene: 7. In nucleotides, the CDR3 is TGTGCCACACGACAGGGTGAGGAGCAGTTCTTC. Amino acid sequence: CATRQGEEQFF.

The chain employs TRBV5-4 and TRBJ2-5, with 9 bases fitting TRBD2. J lost 5 bases, V lost 1 base, and 6 bases had no gene match. Germline lookup yields CDR1 SGHNT and CDR2 YYREEE (reference sequence). The CDR3 extends over 15 amino acids. In DNA, the CDR3 is TGTGCCAGCAGCTTGAAGCGGGGGGATTTGGAGACCCAGTACTTC. As protein: CASSLKRGDLETQYF.

The genes are TRBV19 and TRBJ1-5; D call uncertain. Trimming took off 5 bases at V and 11 bases at J, with 13 bases between the two ends. The CDR3 runs to 12 residues. The germline gives CDR1 LNHDA, CDR2 SQIVND (reference sequence). This chain's CDR3 is CASSPRRETQHF. DNA of the CDR3: TGTGCCAGTAGTCCCAGACGGGAGACCCAGCATTTT.

The genes are TRBV2 and TRBJ1-1; D is perhaps TRBD1 (6 bases). The germline V gene encodes CDR1 SNHLY and CDR2 FYNNEI. Trimming shortened V by 0 bases and J by 1 base, and 15 bases separated the two germline ends. This CDR3 comprises 17 residues. In DNA form, the CDR3 reads TGTGCCAGCAGTGAAGCAGGGGGGCGACGGAAGAACACTGAAGCTTTCTTT. Translating it yields CASSEAGGRRKNTEAFF.

The V call is TRBV6-4, the J call TRBJ1-3; 10 nucleotides align to TRBD1. The CDR3 runs 21 residues. Germline V CDR1 and CDR2: MRHNA, SNTAGT. V gave up 2 bases and J gave up 0 bases; unmatched junction bases: 16. CDR3 DNA sequence: TGTGCCAGCAGTGACCACCGGGACAGGGGTCCGAAATCGCGCTCTGGAAACACCATATATTTT. Translated: CASSDHRDRGPKSRSGNTIYF.

The chain combines TRBV7-9 with TRBJ2-7; tentatively, D is TRBD1 or TRBD2 (5 bases each). Trimming took off 5 bases at V and 2 bases at J, with 16 bases between the two ends. The CDR3 extends over 15 amino acids. Germline CDR1 and CDR2: SEHNR and FQNEAQ (reference sequence). In nucleotides, the CDR3 is TGTGCCAGCAGCCCGACCCGGGACGGGCCCTACGAGCAGTACTTC. This translates into CASSPTRDGPYEQYF.

This clone appeared a single time. J is TRBJ1-1 and V is TRBV19; the D is unclear. From germline, CDR1 is LNHDA and CDR2 SQIVND (reference sequence). The CDR3 sequence is 16 residues long. V was cut by 7 bases and J by 4 bases, with 22 bases left in between. CDR3: CASTSHIAGRSTEAFF. CDR3 sequence (DNA): TGTGCCAGTACCTCTCATATAGCAGGAAGGAGCACTGAAGCTTTCTTT.